The 5 T cell receptor beta chains below all came from one sample that was sequenced in a study of blood T cells in healthy people across ages. Primed by a sample-barcoded 5' primer and a J-beta primer mix, a second PCR proceeded for about 7 to 12 cycles. TCRdb re-derived calls from the 5' RACE reads in MiXCR, one entry per CDR3 protein. This sample has about 1.6 million distinct CDR3 sequences, with roughly 32% found just once. Sample: blood. The source of these receptors is a woman between 25 and 40 years old in good health.

This clonotype was detected many times. This chain connects TRBV29-1 to TRBJ2-5; TRBD1 is a possible D gene (5 bases). Germline lookup yields CDR1 SQVTM and CDR2 ANQGSEA. Deletions cut 5 bases from V and 0 bases from J, with 7 bases between. The CDR3 has 12 amino acids. CDR3 DNA sequence: TGCAGCGTTACAGGATACCAAGAGACCCAGTACTTC. Protein product: CSVTGYQETQYF.

The chain combines TRBV30 with TRBJ1-2; D remains ambiguous. V was trimmed by 0 bases and J by 8 bases, leaving 13 bases between them. The CDR3 contains 13 residues. CDR1 and CDR2 (germline): GTSNPN, SVGIG (reference sequence). The CDR3 here is CAWSVRGQEGYTF. CDR3 nucleotides: TGTGCCTGGAGTGTACGGGGTCAGGAGGGCTACACCTTC.

This clonotype has a handful of counts. This chain connects TRBV4-1 to TRBJ1-6; tentatively, D is TRBD1 (5 bases). There are 15 residues in the CDR3. CDR1 is MGHRA and CDR2 is YSYEKL in the germline V gene. V lost 3 bases to trimming and J lost 9 bases, with 15 bases between them. The CDR3 region has the DNA TGCGCCAGCAGCCAGTTGGACATGTCTTCTTCACCCCTCCACTTT. Protein: CASSQLDMSSSPLHF.

The V and J genes are TRBV7-2 and TRBJ2-7; TRBD2 aligns across 14 bases. V was pared by 1 base and J by 4 bases, with 9 bases of the junction left unmatched. The CDR3 has 18 amino acids. CDR1 SGHTA and CDR2 FQGNSA come from the germline V gene. In DNA form, the CDR3 reads TGTACCAGCAGCTTAGGGACTAGCGGGAGGAGGTTGGGGTACGAGCAGTACTTC. Residues: CTSSLGTSGRRLGYEQYF.

V is TRBV12-3 or TRBV12-4 and J is TRBJ2-1, with D unresolved. Deletions cut 6 bases from V and 4 bases from J, with 13 bases between. The CDR3 runs to 14 residues. The CDR3 DNA is TGTGCCAGCAGCCTGGGGTGGAAGTACAATGAGCAGTTCTTC. This codes for CASSLGWKYNEQFF.